This T cell receptor (beta chain) was recorded in a study of blood T cell repertoires in COVID-19. The repertoire was sequenced with immunoSEQ multiplex PCR; TCRdb's copy has only in-frame clones and lacks some. The sample has hundreds of thousands of clones, roughly 90% seen once; the top ten hold 9.5%. The CDR3 runs 16 residues. Germline values: CDR1 SGHRS, CDR2 YFSETQ. The V and J ends lost 0 bases and 5 bases, in that order; junction bases with no gene match: 5. The receptor's source is a woman between 40 and 55 years old who had recovered from COVID-19. The source material was PBMCs or T cells enriched from blood (not recorded which). This chain links TRBV5-1 with TRBJ1-5; 10 bases fit TRBD1. CDR3 amino acids: CASSLGGTGVHQPQHF. As DNA, the CDR3 is TGCGCCAGCAGCTTGGGTGGGACAGGGGTTCATCAGCCCCAGCATTTT.